This entry lists 19 T cell receptor beta chains sequenced from one sample in a study of T-cell reconstitution after alpha-beta-depleted transplantation in children. The TCRbeta library was prepared with unique molecular identifiers. TCRdb re-called the PCR reads with MiXCR, one entry per CDR3 protein. Of a few hundred thousand distinct CDR3 sequences listed, approximately 41% were seen once; the top ten hold roughly 27%. The specimen was PBMCs, collected before TCRalphabeta/CD19-depleted stem cell transplant. The receptors were sampled from a girl aged 2 to 10 with aplastic anemia, due to receive a stem cell transplant.

The chain uses TRBV27 and TRBJ2-3, with TRBD1 as a possible D gene (6 bases). The germline gives CDR1 MNHEY, CDR2 SMNVEV (reference sequence). V was trimmed by 5 bases and J by 1 base, leaving 13 bases between them. The CDR3 runs 15 residues. The CDR3 coding sequence is TGTGCCAGCAGTCACGAAGCAGGGGGCACAGATACGCAGTATTTT. Encoded protein: CASSHEAGGTDTQYF.

In this sample, this clonotype turned up a few times. J is TRBJ1-1 and V is TRBV20-1; 8 nucleotides line up with TRBD1. The V gene's germline CDR1 is DFQATT and CDR2 SNEGSKA (reference sequence). Losses at the gene ends were 6 bases for V and 3 bases for J; bases not matched to a gene: 6. CDR3 length: 13 residues. This CDR3 reads CSALRTGYTEAFF. The CDR3, as DNA: TGCAGTGCCCTGAGGACAGGGTACACTGAAGCTTTCTTT.

The rearrangement uses TRBV12-3 or TRBV12-4 and TRBJ2-7; 14 bases agree with TRBD2. V lost 4 bases to trimming and J lost 6 bases; unmatched junction nucleotides: 5. This CDR3 spans 15 amino acids. The CDR3 loop reads CASSSRLAGGPEQYF. The DNA of the CDR3 is TGTGCCAGCAGTTCCAGACTAGCGGGGGGGCCCGAGCAGTACTTC.

This chain uses TRBV28 with TRBJ2-4, with D perhaps matching TRBD1 or TRBD2 (6 bases each). Trimming stripped 6 bases from V and 8 bases from J, with 14 bases between. The length of the CDR3 is 13 residues. Germline V gene sequence: CDR1 MDHEN, CDR2 SYDVKM. DNA for the CDR3: TGTGCCAGCAGAGCGGGCCCAGGGGACATTCAGTACTTC. Translated, it gives CASRAGPGDIQYF. Full variable domain (rest looked up from reference TRBV28 and TRBJ2-4): DVKVTQSSRYLVKRTGEKVFLECVQDMDHENMFWYRQDPGLGLRLIYFSYDVKMKEKGDIPEGYSVSREKKERFSLILESASTNQTSMYLCASRAGPGDIQYFGAGTRLSVL.

This clonotype has more than one count but fewer than ten. This chain joins TRBV4-1 and TRBJ2-1; no reliable D call. The CDR3 length is 12 residues. The ends were cut back, 0 bases at V and 9 bases at J, with 6 bases in the middle. The V gene's germline CDR1 is MGHRA and CDR2 YSYEKL. CDR3 sequence reads: CASSQDSAEQFF. In DNA, the CDR3 is TGCGCCAGCAGCCAAGATTCGGCTGAGCAGTTCTTC.

The V and J genes are TRBV20-1 and TRBJ2-7, with TRBD2 matching 13 bases. V trimming: 6 bases; J trimming: 6 bases; junction bases outside the gene matches: 11. CDR1 and CDR2 (germline): DFQATT, SNEGSKA (reference sequence). The CDR3 consists of 15 residues. CDR3 in amino acids: CSALLWTSGGGEQYF. CDR3 coding DNA: TGCAGTGCCCTTCTATGGACTAGCGGGGGTGGCGAGCAGTACTTC.

The rearrangement uses TRBV10-3 and TRBJ1-5; 7 bases line up with TRBD1. Per the germline V gene, CDR1 is ENHRY and CDR2 is SYGVKD. CDR3 length equals 18 residues. The trim removed 5 bases at V and 3 bases at J, leaving 16 bases unmatched. The CDR3 sequence: CAISSRGQAGTYNQPQHF. CDR3 in DNA: TGTGCCATCAGTTCCCGCGGACAGGCAGGTACTTACAATCAGCCCCAGCATTTT.

This clonotype occurred a few times. The chain joins TRBV18 to TRBJ2-4; D uncertain. Germline CDR1 is KGHSH and CDR2 is LQKENI. The CDR3 is 16 residues long. V was cut by 2 bases and J by 0 bases, with 11 bases left in between. The CDR3 DNA reads as TGTGCCAGCTCACCATCGGACGGTGAAGCCAAAAACATTCAGTACTTC. It translates to CASSPSDGEAKNIQYF.

This clonotype was detected once. This chain links TRBV29-1 with TRBJ2-6; possibly TRBD2 for D (6 bases). The length of the CDR3 is 14 residues. Germline CDR1 reads SQVTM; CDR2 reads ANQGSEA. V dropped 3 bases and J dropped 2 bases, with 8 bases sitting between them. CDR3 loop: CSVDTGAGANVLTF. In DNA form, the CDR3 reads TGCAGCGTTGATACGGGAGCTGGGGCCAACGTCCTGACTTTC.

The chain combines TRBV29-1 with TRBJ2-7; TRBD2 might be the D (6 bases). Germline V gene sequence: CDR1 SQVTM, CDR2 ANQGSEA. V lost 7 bases and J lost 0, with 10 bases in between. The CDR3 has 12 amino acids. The CDR3 spells CSAGTGSYEQYF. The CDR3 DNA reads as TGCAGCGCCGGGACTGGCTCCTACGAGCAGTACTTC.

This clonotype was seen many times. This chain links TRBV28 with TRBJ2-7, with TRBD2 matching 7 bases. CDR1 is MDHEN and CDR2 is SYDVKM in the germline V gene. CDR3 size: 13 residues. V lost 7 bases and J lost 4; bases outside the gene matches: 7. The CDR3 bases are TGTGCCAGCAAGGGTAGCGGGCCTTACGAGCAGTACTTC. The encoded protein is CASKGSGPYEQYF.

The rearrangement joins TRBV5-1 to TRBJ2-1; 12 bases fit TRBD1. Germline V gene sequence: CDR1 SGHRS, CDR2 YFSETQ. Germline trimming cut 4 bases from V and 10 bases from J; bases unmatched to any gene: 15. This CDR3 contains 17 residues. The CDR3: CASSRPELGQGADEQFF. DNA of the CDR3: TGCGCCAGCAGCCGGCCCGAGTTGGGACAGGGGGCAGACGAGCAGTTCTTC.

The chain is built from TRBV6-1 and TRBJ2-1; D is undetermined. Germline V gene sequence: CDR1 MNHNS, CDR2 SASEGT. Deletions cut 8 bases from V and 0 bases from J, with 14 bases between. This CDR3 spans 15 amino acids. The CDR3 sequence is CASSLNPGSYNEQFF. CDR3 DNA: TGTGCCAGCTCACTCAATCCAGGCTCCTACAATGAGCAGTTCTTC.

The chain couples TRBV7-6 to TRBJ2-5; possibly TRBD1 for D (6 bases). The CDR3 covers 14 residues. Looked up from germline, CDR1 is SGHVS and CDR2 is FNYEAQ. The ends were cut back, 3 bases at V and 5 bases at J, with 13 bases in the middle. The CDR3 coding sequence is TGTGCCAGCAGCTTTGGGAACAGGGAGGAGACCCAGTACTTC. As protein: CASSFGNREETQYF.

This clonotype was observed a handful of times. The chain uses TRBV5-1 and TRBJ2-7; D not resolved. CDR3 size: 12 residues. The germline V gene encodes CDR1 SGHRS and CDR2 YFSETQ. Between the trimmed V and J ends, which lost 3 bases and 4 bases, there was a span of 8 bases. The DNA for the CDR3 is TGCGCCAGCAGCTCCGCCCAGTACGAGCAGTACTTC. Its translation: CASSSAQYEQYF.

This chain connects TRBV27 to TRBJ1-1, with TRBD1 matching 9 bases. The V gene end was trimmed by 5 bases and the J gene end by 5 bases; junction bases not matched to a gene: 6. The CDR3 is made up of 14 amino acids. CDR1 MNHEY and CDR2 SMNVEV come from the germline V gene (reference sequence). Written as DNA, the CDR3 is TGTGCCAGCAGTGGCCGGGACAGGGCAACTGAAGCTTTCTTT. This gives the protein CASSGRDRATEAFF.

The chain couples TRBV27 to TRBJ1-5; unclear D gene. The V end lost 1 base, the J end lost 6 bases, and 10 bases lay between the germline ends. Germline V gene data show CDR1 as MNHEY and CDR2 as SMNVEV (reference sequence). The CDR3 length is 14 residues. Here the CDR3 DNA reads TGTGCCAGCAGTTTATGGGGTAGAGGTCAGCCCCAGCATTTT. It yields the protein CASSLWGRGQPQHF.

This clonotype occurred a few times. The rearrangement uses TRBV27 and TRBJ2-3; D is tentatively TRBD1 or TRBD2 (5 bases each). The CDR3 consists of 13 residues. V was trimmed by 4 bases and J by 2 bases, leaving 7 bases between them. The germline gives CDR1 MNHEY, CDR2 SMNVEV (reference sequence). As DNA, the CDR3 is TGTGCCAGCAGTTGGGGGACCACAGATACGCAGTATTTT. Protein product: CASSWGTTDTQYF.

This chain uses TRBV15 with TRBJ2-1; 9 bases are shared with TRBD1. The CDR3 sequence is 14 residues long. Germline-derived CDR1 and CDR2 are LNHNV and YYDKDF (reference sequence). The junction had 5 bases not matched to a gene; V was cut back by 6 bases and J by 5 bases. CDR3 sequence reads: CATSGDRENNEQFF. Written as DNA, the CDR3 is TGTGCCACCAGTGGGGACAGGGAGAACAATGAGCAGTTCTTC.